This T cell receptor (beta chain) originates from a study of blood T cell repertoires in COVID-19. Study overall: PBMCs, B-cell-depleted T cells, or T cells provided the cDNA or gDNA that made up the material.

TCRdb keeps only in-frame clones here, not all; method: immunoSEQ multiplex PCR. The sample holds 200,000 to 300,000 clones, around 86% seen once. V gave up 9 bases and J gave up 3 bases; unmatched junction bases: 9. CDR3 length: 13 residues. The J gene is TRBJ2-7, the V gene TRBV5-3; TRBD2 matches 7 bases. TRBV5-3 is treated as an ORF (open reading frame) with a function not yet certain. The clonotype originates from a woman aged 55-69 years with COVID-19, enrolled during active disease. The sample was peripheral blood. In DNA form, the CDR3 reads TGTGCCACCCCGGGGGGAGAGTGCTACGAGCAGTACTTC. This sequence encodes CATPGGECYEQYF.